The 13 T cell receptor beta chains in this list originate from one sample, sequenced in a study of T-cell reconstitution after alpha-beta-depleted transplantation in children. Unique molecular identifiers were built into the TCRbeta library. TCRdb redid the calling of the PCR reads with MiXCR, one entry per CDR3 protein. The profile covers about 440,000 distinct CDR3 sequences, with 43% appearing a single time and 27% taken by the ten largest. Sequenced material: PBMCs, taken before TCRalphabeta/CD19-depleted stem cell transplant. Receptor source: a girl aged 2 to 10 with aplastic anemia, due to receive a stem cell transplant.

V gene TRBV11-2 combines with J gene TRBJ2-2, with D unclear. V lost 1 base and J 5 bases, leaving 8 bases between the germline ends. The CDR3 contains 14 residues. Germline CDR1 reads SGHAT; CDR2 reads FQNNGV. CDR3 bases: TGTGCCAGCAGCTTAGTCTGGGGAACCGGGGAGCTGTTTTTT. Residues: CASSLVWGTGELFF. The full variable domain, rest sourced from reference TRBV11-2 and TRBJ2-2, is EAGVAQSPRYKIIEKRQSVAFWCNPISGHATLYWYQQILGQGPKLLIQFQNNGVVDDSQLPKDRFSAERLKGVDSTLKIQPAKLEDSAVYLCASSLVWGTGELFFGEGSRLTVL.

The chain uses TRBV30 and TRBJ2-1; no reliable D call. CDR3 size: 11 residues. CDR1 GTSNPN and CDR2 SVGIG come from the germline V gene (reference sequence). V was shortened by 2 bases and J by 6 bases, with 5 bases between the two germline ends. In nucleotides, the CDR3 is TGTGCCTGGAGTAAGAGCAATGAGCAGTTCTTC. It specifies CAWSKSNEQFF.

The rearrangement links TRBV7-2 to TRBJ2-7; 8 nucleotides line up with TRBD2. The CDR3 covers 15 residues. Looked up from germline, CDR1 is SGHTA and CDR2 is FQGNSA. V was pared by 0 bases and J by 3 bases, with 4 bases of the junction left unmatched. In DNA form, the CDR3 reads TGTGCCAGCAGCTTAGCCGGGACTAGTGACTACGAGCAGTACTTC. Protein: CASSLAGTSDYEQYF.

This clonotype has only a few counts. The chain joins TRBV6-1 to TRBJ1-1; TRBD1 aligns across 12 bases. Trimming took 7 bases from V and 4 from J; bases not matched to a gene: 7. Germline CDR1 MNHNS, CDR2 SASEGT. The CDR3 is 15 amino acids. The CDR3 protein is CASNSGTGGITEAFF. The CDR3 DNA reads as TGTGCCAGCAACTCCGGGACAGGGGGCATCACTGAAGCTTTCTTT.

The chain combines TRBV4-2 with TRBJ2-2; D gene uncertain. This CDR3 is 13 amino acids long. With 2 bases removed from V and 5 bases from J, the gap between germline ends came to 6 bases. Germline CDR1 is LGHNA and CDR2 is YNFKEQ. CDR3 coding DNA: TGTGCCAGCAGCCAACGAGTAACCGGGGAGCTGTTTTTT. It yields the protein CASSQRVTGELFF.

This clonotype was recorded at least ten times. This sequence joins TRBV6-1 and TRBJ2-2; D may be TRBD2 (5 bases). This CDR3 has 16 amino acids. Germline CDR1 and CDR2: MNHNS and SASEGT. V was shortened by 6 bases and J by 3 bases, with 17 bases between the two germline ends. CDR3 nucleotide sequence: TGTGCCAGCAGCCTCACCCCGCGGGCCCACACCGGGGAGCTGTTTTTT. Translation gives CASSLTPRAHTGELFF.

CDR3 protein: CASSLAPGYVQETQYF. The CDR3 DNA reads TGTGCCAGCAGCTTAGCGCCGGGATACGTACAAGAGACCCAGTACTTC. The rearrangement uses TRBV7-9 and TRBJ2-5; maybe TRBD2 (5 bases). The length of the CDR3 is 16 residues. CDR1 and CDR2 (germline): SEHNR, FQNEAQ (reference sequence). Trimming removed 0 bases from V and 2 bases from J, with 13 bases in between.

This clonotype was counted many times. This chain connects TRBV27 to TRBJ2-1, with TRBD1 matching over 7 bases. The CDR3 is 13 residues long. The germline gives CDR1 MNHEY, CDR2 SMNVEV (reference sequence). The V segment lost 1 base and the J segment 15 bases; nucleotides outside the gene matches: 9. CDR3 amino acids: CASSLFGTATPFF. The DNA of the CDR3 is TGTGCCAGCAGTTTATTCGGGACAGCAACCCCGTTCTTC.

A few counts support this clonotype. The chain combines TRBV3-1 with TRBJ2-7, with D unresolved. Per germline, CDR1 LGHDT and CDR2 YNNKEL (reference sequence). Trimming removed 6 bases from V and 7 bases from J, with 10 bases in between. The CDR3 runs to 11 residues. As DNA, the CDR3 is TGTGCCAGCAGTGAGTACGGGGAGCAGTACTTC. Encoded protein: CASSEYGEQYF.

This clonotype has only one observation. The chain carries TRBV29-1 and TRBJ2-1; weak D call: TRBD2 (5 bases). The length of the CDR3 is 11 residues. Trimming shortened V by 4 bases and J by 14 bases, and 15 bases separated the two germline ends. Germline CDR1 is SQVTM and CDR2 is ANQGSEA. The CDR3 loop is CSVVKVRLKFF. The CDR3 nucleotides are TGCAGCGTTGTGAAGGTGAGACTAAAGTTCTTC.

In this sample, this clonotype turned up many times. The J gene is TRBJ1-4, the V gene TRBV12-3 or TRBV12-4; the D is unclear. V was pared by 5 bases and J by 8 bases, with 9 bases between. This CDR3 contains 12 residues. In DNA, the CDR3 is TGTGCCAGCAGTCCCAACAGAGAAAAACTGTTTTTT. Its protein product is CASSPNREKLFF.

The CDR3 coding sequence is TGTGCCAGCTTCTCGCGGGAGCGCTCCGGGGAGCTGTTTTTT. Translating gives CASFSRERSGELFF. This rearrangement joins TRBV28 to TRBJ2-2, with 7 bases that match TRBD2. Germline values: CDR1 MDHEN, CDR2 SYDVKM. Losses at the gene ends were 8 bases for V and 6 bases for J; bases not matched to a gene: 9. The CDR3 contains 14 residues.

The chain links TRBV28 to TRBJ2-1; possibly TRBD1 for D (6 bases). The V end lost 2 bases, the J end lost 7 bases, and 9 bases lay between the germline ends. CDR3 size: 13 residues. Germline V CDR1 and CDR2: MDHEN, SYDVKM. The CDR3 spells CASSLVRGNEQFF. The DNA of the CDR3 is TGTGCCAGCAGTTTAGTCAGGGGAAATGAGCAGTTCTTC.